The 29 T cell receptor beta chains below all came from one sample that was sequenced in a study of cytotoxic CD8 clonotypes in ibrutinib-treated CLL. Data came from immunoSEQ multiplex PCR; TCRdb stores just in-frame clones and leaves some out. Of some 30,000 clones detected, approximately 80% appear once; the ten largest clones hold 40% to 60%. Sequencing used PBMCs, obtained after 36 months of ibrutinib treatment. The receptors were gathered from a human donor with chronic lymphocytic leukemia.

This clone turned up a few times. The chain is built from TRBV4-3 and TRBJ2-7; tentatively, D is TRBD1 (6 bases). The CDR3 length is 13 residues. V lost 0 bases, J lost 6 bases, and 9 bases lay in between. The germline V gene has CDR1 LGHNA and CDR2 YSLEER. CDR3 sequence reads: CASSQEPRGEQYF. The CDR3 bases are TGCGCCAGCAGCCAAGAGCCCAGGGGCGAGCAGTACTTC.

The chain links TRBV6-6 to TRBJ1-3, with no clear D. CDR3 length: 15 residues. Between the trimmed V and J ends, which lost 2 bases and 2 bases, there was a span of 10 bases. Germline CDR1 is MNHNY and CDR2 is SVGAGI (reference sequence). The DNA of the CDR3 is TGTGCCAGCAGTTACAGTCATCAAACTGGAAACACCATATATTTT. This translates into CASSYSHQTGNTIYF.

The rearrangement uses TRBV7-9 and TRBJ2-3; TRBD1 matches at 7 bases. In germline, CDR1 is SEHNR, CDR2 FQNEAQ (reference sequence). The J segment lost 7 bases and the V segment lost 7 bases, leaving 11 bases of the junction unmatched. CDR3 length equals 14 residues. The CDR3 coding sequence is TGTGCCAGCACCAGGGGGACAGCAACTTATACGCAGTATTTT. As protein: CASTRGTATYTQYF.

A few counts support this clone. The chain carries TRBV11-2 and TRBJ1-2; D is unresolved. The CDR3 contains 13 residues. Germline-derived CDR1 and CDR2 are SGHAT and FQNNGV. V was cut by 5 bases and J by 3 bases, with 10 bases left in between. The CDR3 DNA reads TGTGCCAGCAGCGCAACCGTTGACTATGGCTACACCTTC. Residues: CASSATVDYGYTF. Looking up the rest from reference TRBV11-2 and TRBJ1-2 gives the full variable domain: EAGVAQSPRYKIIEKRQSVAFWCNPISGHATLYWYQQILGQGPKLLIQFQNNGVVDDSQLPKDRFSAERLKGVDSTLKIQPAKLEDSAVYLCASSATVDYGYTFGSGTRLTVV.

The CDR3 reads CASSFARHPNTEAFF. In DNA form, the CDR3 reads TGTGCCAGCAGCTTCGCGCGACACCCGAACACTGAAGCTTTCTTT. The rearrangement links TRBV5-4 to TRBJ1-1; D not certain. From germline, CDR1 is SGHNT and CDR2 YYREEE (reference sequence). Trimming took 2 bases from V and 1 from J, leaving 12 bases between them. The CDR3 spans 15 residues.

This clone was counted a few times. The CDR3, as DNA: TGTGCCAGCAGCCGGGGTCCAGGAAACACCATATATTTT. Translation: CASSRGPGNTIYF. The chain uses TRBV7-3 and TRBJ1-3; no definite D call. Germline V gene lookup returns CDR1 SGHTA and CDR2 FQGTGA. The CDR3 has 13 residues. V was cut by 5 bases and J by 4 bases, with 9 bases left in between.

The chain uses TRBV4-1 and TRBJ1-2; TRBD1 aligns across 8 bases. V shed 1 base and J 4 bases; nucleotides not matched to a gene: 2. This CDR3 region has 14 residues. Germline CDR1 and CDR2: MGHRA and YSYEKL. This CDR3 is CASSQAGGPYGYTF. DNA for the CDR3: TGCGCCAGCAGCCAAGCAGGGGGCCCCTATGGCTACACCTTC.

CDR3 DNA: TGTGCCAGCAGTGAAAAGTTCGGGAGCGGCTACACCTTC. Amino acid sequence: CASSEKFGSGYTF. This rearrangement joins TRBV6-1 to TRBJ1-2; D is uncertain. CDR1 MNHNS and CDR2 SASEGT come from the germline V gene. CDR3 length equals 13 residues. The V and J ends lost 2 bases and 8 bases respectively, with 12 bases between them.

The chain recombines TRBV7-8 with TRBJ2-7; D not resolved. Trimming shortened V by 6 bases and J by 5 bases, and 11 bases separated the two germline ends. CDR1 is SGHVS and CDR2 is FQNEAQ in the germline V gene. This CDR3 contains 12 residues. For the CDR3, the DNA is TGTGCCAGCAGTTTAAGCCCCCACGAGCAGTACTTC. Translation gives CASSLSPHEQYF.

The chain uses TRBV5-4 and TRBJ2-3, with 7 nucleotides matching TRBD1. The ends lost 1 base at V and 0 bases at J; junction bases unmatched: 2. The CDR3 is made up of 15 amino acids. From germline, CDR1 is SGHNT and CDR2 YYREEE (reference sequence). The CDR3 DNA follows: TGTGCCAGCAGCTTGCAGGGGGTGAGCACAGATACGCAGTATTTT. Amino acids: CASSLQGVSTDTQYF.

The rearrangement links TRBV7-8 to TRBJ1-2; a possible D gene is TRBD1 (5 bases). The CDR3 consists of 13 residues. Looked up from germline, CDR1 is SGHVS and CDR2 is FQNEAQ. The germline V and J ends were trimmed by 3 bases and 0 bases, with 5 bases remaining between them. CDR3 nucleotide sequence: TGTGCCAGCAGCTTGACAGCTAACTATGGCTACACCTTC. Encoded protein: CASSLTANYGYTF.

The chain joins TRBV28 to TRBJ2-7, with a weak D call TRBD1 (5 bases). Deletions cut 6 bases from V and 3 bases from J, with 15 bases between. The CDR3 has 14 residues. Germline CDR1 reads MDHEN; CDR2 reads SYDVKM. The CDR3 nucleotides read TGTGCCAGCAGGGTGGCCAGGGATTACTACGAGCAGTACTTC. Protein product: CASRVARDYYEQYF.

A note on this clone: The germline gene is not matched at one end of the junction; a read error may be the cause. The chain joins TRBV7-7 to TRBJ2-2, with 8 bases matching TRBD1. Germline CDR1 reads SSHAT; CDR2 reads FNYEAQ (reference sequence). The CDR3 has 13 residues. CDR3: CATSQGAGGELFF. CDR3 in DNA: TGTGCCACCAGCCAGGGGGCGGGCGGGGAGCTGTTTTTT.

The rearrangement uses TRBV2 and TRBJ1-2; 12 nucleotides line up with TRBD1. The germline gives CDR1 SNHLY, CDR2 FYNNEI. CDR3 length: 17 residues. Trimming took 6 bases from V and 3 from J; bases not matched to a gene: 11. CDR3 sequence reads: CASRRGTGGRGDYGYTF. The CDR3 bases are TGTGCCAGCAGGAGAGGGACAGGGGGCAGAGGGGACTATGGCTACACCTTC.

This clone was seen a few times. The chain joins TRBV11-2 to TRBJ1-1; maybe TRBD1 (5 bases). The length of the CDR3 is 15 residues. V was trimmed by 1 base and J by 7 bases, leaving 16 bases between them. Germline values: CDR1 SGHAT, CDR2 FQNNGV. The CDR3 DNA reads TGTGCCAGCAGCTTAGTGCTAGGTGGGGACGATGAAGCTTTCTTT. The encoded protein is CASSLVLGGDDEAFF.

This chain uses TRBV7-9 with TRBJ2-7; the match to TRBD2 covers 12 bases. V lost 5 bases, J lost 3 bases, and 2 bases stayed unmatched. CDR3 length: 14 residues. Germline-derived CDR1 and CDR2 are SEHNR and FQNEAQ (reference sequence). Here the CDR3 DNA reads TGTGCCAGCAGCCGACTAGCGGGGGACTACGAGCAGTACTTC. As protein: CASSRLAGDYEQYF.

The chain links TRBV25-1 to TRBJ2-1, with D unresolved. V shed 8 bases and J shed 8 bases, with 10 bases lying between them. CDR3 length equals 11 residues. Germline V gives CDR1 MGHDK, CDR2 SYGVNS. The chain's CDR3 is CASGLRDEQFF. CDR3 nucleotides: TGTGCCAGCGGCCTTCGGGATGAGCAGTTCTTC.

The rearrangement links TRBV19 to TRBJ1-3, with a tentative D call TRBD1 (6 bases). Per the germline V gene, CDR1 is LNHDA and CDR2 is SQIVND (reference sequence). V lost 7 bases and J 1 base, leaving 20 bases between the germline ends. This CDR3 has 17 amino acids. CDR3 nucleotides: TGTGCCAGTACCCGGCGGTGGCAGGGGACTTCTGGAAACACCATATATTTT. Protein product: CASTRRWQGTSGNTIYF.

The gene calls are TRBV7-9 and TRBJ1-4; 7 bases align to TRBD1. Germline V gene sequence: CDR1 SEHNR, CDR2 FQNEAQ (reference sequence). Trimming at V came to 4 bases and at J to 6 bases, leaving 8 bases not matched to a gene. The CDR3 has 15 amino acids. The CDR3 sequence is CASSSRRGPDEKLFF. In nucleotides, the CDR3 is TGTGCCAGCAGCTCCAGGAGGGGGCCGGATGAAAAACTGTTTTTT. Filled out from reference TRBV7-9 and TRBJ1-4, the complete variable domain reads DTGVSQNPRHKITKRGQNVTFRCDPISEHNRLYWYRQTLGQGPEFLTYFQNEAQLEKSRLLSDRFSAERPKGSFSTLEIQRTEQGDSAMYLCASSSRRGPDEKLFFGSGTQLSVL.

This clone was seen more than once but under ten times. The chain joins TRBV19 to TRBJ1-5; 8 bases are a match to TRBD1. CDR1 and CDR2 from the germline V gene are LNHDA and SQIVND (reference sequence). This CDR3 spans 17 amino acids. V shed 6 bases and J 2 bases; nucleotides not matched to a gene: 12. The CDR3 spells CASSLFGSGQGNQPQHF. The CDR3, as DNA: TGTGCCAGTAGCCTTTTTGGGTCGGGACAGGGCAATCAGCCCCAGCATTTT.

J is TRBJ2-5 and V is TRBV7-6; 12 bases are shared with TRBD2. Germline CDR1 reads SGHVS; CDR2 reads FNYEAQ. Germline trimming cut 1 base from V and 2 bases from J; bases unmatched to any gene: 11. The CDR3 is made up of 19 amino acids. CDR3 sequence: CASSLEGLAGRGGQETQYF. DNA for the CDR3: TGTGCCAGCAGCTTAGAGGGACTAGCGGGCCGTGGGGGGCAAGAGACCCAGTACTTC.

The rearrangement links TRBV6-6 to TRBJ1-6; D is possibly TRBD1 (5 bases). Looked up from germline, CDR1 is MNHNY and CDR2 is SVGAGI (reference sequence). CDR3 length: 16 residues. Deletions cut 7 bases from V and 0 bases from J, with 13 bases between. CDR3 loop: CASNGALISYNSPLHF. As DNA, the CDR3 is TGTGCCAGCAACGGGGCCCTCATCTCCTATAATTCACCCCTCCACTTT.

This clone appeared a few times. This rearrangement joins TRBV2 to TRBJ1-2; TRBD1 is a possible D gene (5 bases). CDR1 is SNHLY, CDR2 FYNNEI, per germline. The CDR3 runs to 12 residues. Deletions cut 10 bases from V and 8 bases from J, with 17 bases between. Written as DNA, the CDR3 is TGTGCCACTAGACCAGGGTATCTGGGCTACACCTTC. Protein: CATRPGYLGYTF. Full variable domain (remainder filled in from reference TRBV2 and TRBJ1-2): EPEVTQTPSHQVTQMGQEVILRCVPISNHLYFYWYRQILGQKVEFLVSFYNNEISEKSEIFDDQFSVERPDGSNFTLKIRSTKLEDSAMYFCATRPGYLGYTFGSGTRLTVV.

This chain links TRBV7-9 with TRBJ1-2; 12 nucleotides match TRBD1. Germline V gives CDR1 SEHNR, CDR2 FQNEAQ (reference sequence). The CDR3 contains 19 residues. Germline trimming cut 1 base from V and 4 bases from J; bases unmatched to any gene: 13. CDR3 residues: CASSLVRDRGPRRTYGYTF. The CDR3 DNA reads as TGTGCCAGCAGCTTAGTCCGGGACAGGGGGCCCAGGAGGACCTATGGCTACACCTTC.

The chain couples TRBV5-1 to TRBJ2-2; 10 bases align to TRBD1. The germline V gene has CDR1 SGHRS and CDR2 YFSETQ. The V and J ends lost 4 bases and 5 bases, in that order; junction bases with no gene match: 5. This CDR3 spans 15 amino acids. The CDR3 nucleotides read TGCGCCAGCAGCCGAGGACAGGGGGGAACCGGGGAGCTGTTTTTT. Translated, it gives CASSRGQGGTGELFF.

The chain carries TRBV5-1 and TRBJ2-6; the D gene could be TRBD1 or TRBD2 (7 bases each). Germline loops: CDR1 SGHRS, CDR2 YFSETQ. V shed 0 bases and J shed 5 bases, with 18 bases lying between them. CDR3 length equals 18 residues. CDR3 bases: TGCGCCAGCAGCTTGGAACCGACGGGGGGACAGAGGGCCAACGTCCTGACTTTC. Encoded protein: CASSLEPTGGQRANVLTF. Variable domain in full (rest from reference TRBV5-1 and TRBJ2-6): KAGVTQTPRYLIKTRGQQVTLSCSPISGHRSVSWYQQTPGQGLQFLFEYFSETQRNKGNFPGRFSGRQFSNSRSEMNVSTLELGDSALYLCASSLEPTGGQRANVLTFGAGSRLTVL.

The V call is TRBV6-1, the J call TRBJ2-7, with TRBD1 matching 9 bases. Germline CDR1 MNHNS, CDR2 SASEGT. Germline trimming cut 6 bases from V and 2 bases from J; bases unmatched to any gene: 5. The CDR3 extends over 14 amino acids. For the CDR3, the DNA is TGTGCCAGCAGCTCCGGGACAGGGCCCTACGAGCAGTACTTC. As protein: CASSSGTGPYEQYF.

Concerning this clone: At one end the junction does not follow the germline gene, possibly because of a read error. The CDR3, as DNA: TGTGCCAGCAGCTTAATCGCGGGGCAGCCTAATTCTTTC. It specifies CASSLIAGQPNSF. This chain uses TRBV7-3 with TRBJ1-1; D may be TRBD1 (5 bases). From germline, CDR1 is SGHTA and CDR2 FQGTGA. CDR3 size: 13 residues.

The genes are TRBV27 and TRBJ2-1; no clear D gene. The length of the CDR3 is 15 residues. Germline CDR1 is MNHEY and CDR2 is SMNVEV (reference sequence). V lost 5 bases and J lost 0, with 11 bases in between. CDR3 in amino acids: CASSAATSSYNEQFF. For the CDR3, the DNA is TGTGCCAGCAGTGCAGCCACAAGCTCCTACAATGAGCAGTTCTTC.